One sample yielded the 9 T cell receptor beta chains listed below, sequenced in a study of blood T cell repertoires in COVID-19. Profiled with immunoSEQ multiplex PCR; TCRdb holds only in-frame clones, not every one. The repertoire holds more than 200,000 clones, with approximately 86% as singletons. The sequenced sample was peripheral blood. These receptors originate from a woman in her sixties or seventies with COVID-19, enrolled during active disease.

The chain links TRBV9 to TRBJ1-6; D is undetermined. CDR1 is SGDLS and CDR2 is YYNGEE in the germline V gene. V lost 3 bases and J lost 7, with 17 bases in between. The CDR3 covers 16 residues. The CDR3 spells CASSGLYPSLNSPLHF. DNA of the CDR3: TGTGCCAGCAGCGGACTGTACCCGAGCCTAAATTCACCCCTCCACTTT.

This clone was seen only a few times. This chain connects TRBV18 to TRBJ1-2, with unresolved D. The germline V gene encodes CDR1 KGHSH and CDR2 LQKENI. V was clipped by 3 bases and J by 6 bases, with 17 bases between them. The CDR3 length is 15 residues. Here the CDR3 reads CASSPFQDLNDGYTF. The CDR3 DNA sequence: TGTGCCAGCTCACCCTTTCAGGATCTCAATGATGGCTACACCTTC.

The rearrangement uses TRBV7-8 and TRBJ2-1; 7 nucleotides match TRBD2. This CDR3 region has 16 residues. Germline CDR1 is SGHVS and CDR2 is FQNEAQ. With V trimmed by 2 bases and J by 5 bases, 9 bases remained unmatched. The CDR3 loop is CASSLWWSSGNNEQFF. As DNA, the CDR3 is TGTGCCAGCAGCTTATGGTGGTCTAGCGGAAACAATGAGCAGTTCTTC.

This chain connects TRBV5-4 to TRBJ2-5; 8 nucleotides line up with TRBD2. The CDR3 loop spans 16 amino acids. Trimming took 0 bases from V and 3 from J; bases not matched to a gene: 7. Germline assignment: CDR1 SGHNT and CDR2 YYREEE (reference sequence). The CDR3 bases are TGTGCCAGCAGCTTGGATGGGTTAGCGGGAAAAGAGACCCAGTACTTC. The encoded protein is CASSLDGLAGKETQYF.

The genes are TRBV10-3 and TRBJ1-5; TRBD1 might be the D (5 bases). V gave up 4 bases and J gave up 3 bases, with 10 bases separating them. CDR1 is ENHRY and CDR2 is SYGVKD in the germline V gene. The CDR3 loop spans 14 amino acids. CDR3 in amino acids: CAISGGGFNQPQHF. The CDR3 DNA follows: TGTGCCATCAGTGGGGGCGGATTCAATCAGCCCCAGCATTTT.

The rearrangement links TRBV7-2 to TRBJ2-5; 10 bases fit TRBD1. CDR3 size: 16 residues. Trimming at V came to 0 bases and at J to 5 bases, leaving 6 bases not matched to a gene. Germline CDR1 and CDR2: SGHTA and FQGNSA. As DNA, the CDR3 is TGTGCCAGCAGCTTAGCCGGACAGGGGGTCCAGGAGACCCAGTACTTC. Its translation is CASSLAGQGVQETQYF.

This clone appeared once. The chain employs TRBV6-5 and TRBJ1-5; tentative D call: TRBD1 (6 bases). Trimming pared 5 bases from V and 2 bases from J, leaving 13 bases between. CDR3 size: 15 residues. Germline CDR1 is MNHEY and CDR2 is SVGAGI. The CDR3 DNA sequence: TGTGCCAGCAGTCCTCAGACAGGACGCAATCAGCCCCAGCATTTT. It specifies CASSPQTGRNQPQHF.

This sequence joins TRBV30 and TRBJ1-6, with D possibly TRBD1 on 5 matching bases. This CDR3 has 13 amino acids. V was cut by 3 bases and J by 10 bases, with 13 bases left in between. Germline-derived CDR1 and CDR2 are GTSNPN and SVGIG (reference sequence). CDR3 nucleotides: TGTGCCTGGAGAAGGGGATCCGGCTCACCCCTCCACTTT. It encodes CAWRRGSGSPLHF.

CDR3 in DNA: TGTGCCAGCAGGGGGACAGGGATAACCTACGAGCAGTACTTC. It codes for CASRGTGITYEQYF. The V call is TRBV27, the J call TRBJ2-7, with TRBD1 matching 9 bases. Trimming removed 6 bases from V and 2 bases from J; junction bases left unmatched: 5. Per the germline V gene, CDR1 is MNHEY and CDR2 is SMNVEV (reference sequence). CDR3 size: 14 residues.